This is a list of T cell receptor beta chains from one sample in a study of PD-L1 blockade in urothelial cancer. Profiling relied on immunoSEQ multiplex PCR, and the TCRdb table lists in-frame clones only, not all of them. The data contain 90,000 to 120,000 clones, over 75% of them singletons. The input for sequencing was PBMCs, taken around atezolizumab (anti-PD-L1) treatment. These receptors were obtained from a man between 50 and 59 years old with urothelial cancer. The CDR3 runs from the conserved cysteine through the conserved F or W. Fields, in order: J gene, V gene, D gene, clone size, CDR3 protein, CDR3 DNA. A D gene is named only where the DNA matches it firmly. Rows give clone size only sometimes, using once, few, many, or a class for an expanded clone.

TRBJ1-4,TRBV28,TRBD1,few,CASSKPGQGRFEKLFF,TGTGCCAGCAGCAAGCCGGGACAGGGGCGGTTTGAAAAACTGTTTTTT
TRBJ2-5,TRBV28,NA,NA,CASSPIQLQETQYF,TGTGCCAGCAGTCCGATACAGCTCCAAGAGACCCAGTACTTC
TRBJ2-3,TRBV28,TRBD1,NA,CASSKTGLTDTQYF,TGTGCCAGCAGCAAGACAGGGTTGACAGATACGCAGTATTTT
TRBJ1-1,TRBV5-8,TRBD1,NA,CASSFHRGTLNTEAFF,TGTGCCAGCAGCTTCCACAGGGGGACCCTGAACACTGAAGCTTTCTTT
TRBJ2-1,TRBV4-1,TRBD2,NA,CASSQDRLAEGSYNEQFF,TGCGCCAGCAGCCAAGATCGGCTAGCGGAAGGCTCCTACAATGAGCAGTTCTTC
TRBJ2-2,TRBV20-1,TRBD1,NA,CSAYRGGELFF,TGCAGTGCTTACAGGGGCGGGGAGCTGTTTTTT
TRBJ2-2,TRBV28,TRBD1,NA,CASSGTGSTGELFF,TGTGCCAGCAGCGGGACAGGAAGCACCGGGGAGCTGTTTTTT
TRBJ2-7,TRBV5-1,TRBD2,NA,CASSLGSSGLGEQYF,TGCGCCAGCAGCTTGGGATCTAGCGGGTTAGGCGAGCAGTACTTC
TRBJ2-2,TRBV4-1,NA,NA,CASSQERTGELFF,TGCGCCAGCAGCCAAGAGCGGACAGGGGAGCTGTTTTTT
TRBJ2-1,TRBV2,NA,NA,CAIHSRSYNEQFF,TGTGCCATCCATTCCAGATCCTACAATGAGCAGTTCTTC
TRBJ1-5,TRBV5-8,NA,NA,CASSPGDLGSQHF,TGTGCCAGCAGTCCGGGAGACCTGGGGTCCCAGCATTTT
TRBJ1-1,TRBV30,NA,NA,CAAVQGPGTEAFF,TGTGCCGCAGTACAGGGTCCGGGCACTGAAGCTTTCTTT
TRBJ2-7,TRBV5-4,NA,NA,CASSIGQTDYEQYF,TGTGCCAGCAGCATCGGACAGACCGACTACGAGCAGTACTTC
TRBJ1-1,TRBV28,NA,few,CASRGPGNTEAFF,TGTGCCAGCAGGGGCCCAGGGAACACTGAAGCTTTCTTT
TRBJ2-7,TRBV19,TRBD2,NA,CASSTGTIYEQYF,TGTGCCAGTAGTACCGGGACTATCTACGAGCAGTACTTC
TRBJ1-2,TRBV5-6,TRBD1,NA,CASSWTGQAPYTF,TGTGCCAGCAGCTGGACGGGACAGGCTCCCTACACCTTC
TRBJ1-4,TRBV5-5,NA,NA,CASSLVGQGTEKLFF,TGTGCCAGCAGCTTGGTTGGGCAGGGGACTGAAAAACTGTTTTTT
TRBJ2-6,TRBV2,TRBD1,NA,CASRAGTGVPTDSGANVLTF,TGTGCCAGCAGGGCCGGGACAGGGGTCCCTACAGACTCTGGGGCCAACGTCCTGACTTTC
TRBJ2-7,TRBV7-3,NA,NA,CASSPGGGLVDEQYF,TGTGCCAGCAGCCCGGGTGGCGGCCTCGTCGACGAGCAGTACTTC
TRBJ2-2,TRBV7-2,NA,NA,CASSLVSTGELFF,TGTGCCAGCAGCTTAGTTTCGACCGGGGAGCTGTTTTTT
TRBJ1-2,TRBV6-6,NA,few,CAGGFPGGGGYTF,TGTGCCGGCGGATTCCCTGGGGGAGGTGGCTACACCTTC
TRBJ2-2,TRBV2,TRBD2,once,CASTPDRGGTGELFF,TGTGCCAGCACCCCCGACCGGGGGGGGACCGGGGAGCTGTTTTTT
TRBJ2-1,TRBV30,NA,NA,CAWSLEGRSGEQFF,TGTGCCTGGAGTCTGGAGGGACGGTCTGGTGAGCAGTTCTTC
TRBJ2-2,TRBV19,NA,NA,CASSISGALGELFF,TGTGCCAGTAGTATCAGCGGCGCCCTCGGGGAGCTGTTTTTT
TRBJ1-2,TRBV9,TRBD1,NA,CASSVGQGDGYTF,TGTGCCAGCAGCGTAGGTCAGGGGGACGGCTACACCTTC
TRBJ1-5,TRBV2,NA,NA,CAIRQGPNQPQHF,TGTGCCATCCGCCAGGGGCCCAATCAGCCCCAGCATTTT
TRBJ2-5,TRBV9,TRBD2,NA,CASSGSGQETQYF,TGTGCCAGCAGCGGTAGCGGGCAAGAGACCCAGTACTTC
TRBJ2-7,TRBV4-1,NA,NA,CASSPLAGAYEQYF,TGCGCCAGCAGCCCGCTAGCTGGAGCGTACGAGCAGTACTTC
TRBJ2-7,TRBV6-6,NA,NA,CASSKTGPTYEQYF,TGTGCCAGCAGTAAAACAGGGCCCACCTACGAGCAGTACTTC
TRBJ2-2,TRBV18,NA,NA,CASSPVPGSLAGELFF,TGTGCCAGCTCACCGGTTCCGGGAAGTTTGGCCGGGGAGCTGTTTTTT
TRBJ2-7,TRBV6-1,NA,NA,CASSETGIGEQYF,TGTGCCAGCAGTGAAACAGGGATCGGCGAGCAGTACTTC
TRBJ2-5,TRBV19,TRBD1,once,CASSIGPGTAQETQYF,TGTGCCAGTAGTATAGGACCCGGGACAGCACAAGAGACCCAGTACTTC